The rows below give T cell receptor beta chains drawn from one sample of a study of cytomegalovirus exposure and HLA in healthy donors. The data were produced by immunoSEQ multiplex PCR, yet TCRdb's version contains in-frame clones alone and is incomplete. The repertoire includes some 160,000 clones, 60% to 80% of them detected once, and 1.1% to 1.5% sits in the top ten. Sequencing was carried out using PBMCs. The source is a male donor in good health and CMV-seronegative. The CDR3 runs from the conserved cysteine through the conserved F or W. D genes are given only for firm matches. Expanded clones get a size class; other rows say once, few or many, or leave the size out.

V gene	clone size	D gene	J gene	CDR3 protein	CDR3 DNA
TRBV5-1	.	TRBD1	TRBJ2-7	CASSYGQGAYEQYF	TGCGCCAGCAGCTACGGACAGGGGGCCTACGAGCAGTACTTC
TRBV7-3	few	TRBD1	TRBJ2-3	CASSLSGGTDTQYF	TGTGCCAGCAGCTTATCAGGGGGTACAGATACGCAGTATTTT
TRBV9	once	TRBD2	TRBJ2-1	CASSVGTSGIHNEQFF	TGTGCCAGCAGCGTAGGGACTAGCGGGATCCACAATGAGCAGTTCTTC
TRBV4-3	.	.	TRBJ1-2	CASSQDSGGSYVYTF	TGCGCCAGCAGCCAAGATTCGGGAGGGTCCTATGTCTACACCTTC
TRBV29-1	.	TRBD1	TRBJ2-3	CSVAGGQGEFTDTQYF	TGCAGCGTTGCGGGTGGACAGGGAGAATTCACAGATACGCAGTATTTT
TRBV5-1	.	.	TRBJ2-7	CASRDTRPIDEQYF	TGCGCCAGCAGGGACACCCGGCCCATTGACGAGCAGTACTTC
TRBV28	few	.	TRBJ2-2	CASSFGRGYTGELFF	TGTGCCAGCAGTTTTGGAAGGGGCTACACCGGGGAGCTGTTTTTT
TRBV27	.	TRBD2	TRBJ2-3	CASSQAAGGTSTDTQYF	TGTGCCAGCAGTCAAGCTGCCGGGGGGACTAGCACAGATACGCAGTATTTT
TRBV7-9	.	.	TRBJ2-7	CASSLGAAFMSRNYEQYF	TGTGCCAGCAGCTTGGGGGCCGCCTTTATGTCTCGTAACTACGAGCAGTACTTC
TRBV18	.	TRBD2	TRBJ2-7	CASSRYDLVHAAGGHEQYF	TGTGCCAGCTCGCGGTATGATCTAGTTCATGCGGCGGGAGGGCACGAGCAGTACTTC
TRBV5-6	.	TRBD1	TRBJ2-7	CASSTGGRTYEQYF	TGTGCCAGCAGCACAGGGGGGAGAACCTACGAGCAGTACTTC
TRBV7-9	.	TRBD2	TRBJ2-1	CASSLTSGNYNEQFF	TGTGCCAGCAGCTTAACTAGCGGGAATTACAATGAGCAGTTCTTC
TRBV19	.	.	TRBJ2-7	CASSMGWDTAYEQYF	TGTGCCAGTAGTATGGGGTGGGACACGGCCTACGAGCAGTACTTC
TRBV2	.	.	TRBJ1-6	CALQGSYNSPLHF	TGTGCCTTGCAGGGTTCCTATAATTCACCCCTCCACTTT
TRBV28	few	TRBD1	TRBJ1-2	CASSLSNTGVNTF	TGTGCCAGCAGTTTATCTAATACAGGGGTCAACACCTTC
TRBV5-1	.	.	TRBJ1-6	CASSMDEGSNSPLHF	TGCGCCAGCAGCATGGATGAGGGAAGTAATTCACCCCTCCACTTT
TRBV27	.	.	TRBJ2-2	CASSLPPGGTWGTGELFF	TGTGCCAGCAGTTTACCCCCAGGGGGGACCTGGGGCACCGGGGAGCTGTTTTTT
TRBV6-6	once	.	TRBJ1-6	CASREYINSPLHF	TGTGCCAGCAGGGAGTATATTAATTCACCCCTCCACTTT
TRBV18	once	.	TRBJ2-7	CASSPPTGAYEQYF	TGTGCCAGCTCACCGCCAACAGGTGCCTACGAGCAGTACTTC
TRBV19	few	.	TRBJ1-5	CASSAEAGVQHQPQHF	TGTGCCAGTAGTGCAGAAGCAGGGGTACAGCATCAGCCCCAGCATTTT
TRBV6-1	.	.	TRBJ1-3	CASTGIGGGGNTIYF	TGTGCCAGCACTGGAATTGGGGGGGGTGGAAACACCATATATTTT
TRBV21-1	.	.	TRBJ1-4	CASSNLLPYWKGANEKLFF	TGTGCCAGCAGCAATCTACTACCCTATTGGAAGGGGGCTAATGAAAAACTGTTTTTT
TRBV7-9	.	.	TRBJ1-2	CASGTSYGYTF	TGTGCCAGCGGGACATCTTATGGCTACACCTTC
TRBV19	.	.	TRBJ1-1	CASSISSTEAFF	TGTGCCAGTAGTATCTCCAGCACTGAAGCTTTCTTT
TRBV4-3	.	TRBD1	TRBJ2-3	CASSQQDRGTDTQYF	TGCGCCAGCAGCCAACAGGACAGGGGTACAGATACGCAGTATTTT
TRBV30	.	TRBD1	TRBJ1-2	CACFGQGILNYGYTF	TGTGCCTGTTTTGGACAGGGAATCCTCAACTATGGCTACACCTTC
TRBV19	.	TRBD1	TRBJ1-2	CASSQTGNYGYTF	TGTGCCAGTAGTCAGACAGGGAACTATGGCTACACCTTC
TRBV7-9	.	TRBD1	TRBJ2-5	CASSLLGTEQETQYF	TGTGCCAGCAGCTTACTGGGGACAGAGCAAGAGACCCAGTACTTC
TRBV6-1	.	.	TRBJ2-7	CASSEGTLSYEQYF	TGTGCCAGCAGTGAAGGGACACTCTCCTACGAGCAGTACTTC
TRBV5-1	.	.	TRBJ2-3	CASSLGPQSNTQYF	TGCGCCAGCAGCCTGGGGCCCCAATCAAATACGCAGTATTTT
TRBV9	.	.	TRBJ2-7	CASSVVGSSEQYF	TGTGCCAGCAGCGTAGTCGGGAGCAGTGAGCAGTACTTC
TRBV4-1	.	.	TRBJ1-2	CASSPTGGEGYGYTF	TGCGCCAGCAGCCCGACGGGAGGGGAGGGCTATGGCTACACCTTC
TRBV7-9	once	.	TRBJ2-4	CASSLGLAKNIQYF	TGTGCCAGCAGCTTAGGGCTAGCCAAAAACATTCAGTACTTC
TRBV2	.	.	TRBJ1-2	CASSEAGQLTGFDYGYTF	TGTGCCAGCAGTGAAGCGGGGCAGCTAACAGGTTTCGACTATGGCTACACCTTC
TRBV11-2	.	TRBD2	TRBJ2-3	CASSLAGLADTDTQYF	TGTGCCAGCAGCTTGGCGGGACTAGCTGACACAGATACGCAGTATTTT
TRBV7-9	.	.	TRBJ1-4	CASSLTQDEKLFF	TGTGCCAGCAGCCTAACACAGGATGAAAAACTGTTTTTT
TRBV29-1	.	.	TRBJ1-4	CSVSAGEKLFF	TGCAGCGTTAGTGCGGGTGAAAAACTGTTTTTT
TRBV6-5	.	.	TRBJ2-7	CASRSSYEQYF	TGTGCCAGCCGTAGCTCCTACGAGCAGTACTTC
TRBV18	.	.	TRBJ2-7	CASSPRRGDYEQYF	TGTGCCAGCTCACCACGGCGGGGAGACTACGAGCAGTACTTC
TRBV4-1	.	.	TRBJ1-1	CASSHGGSSTEAFF	TGCGCCAGCAGCCATGGGGGGAGTAGCACTGAAGCTTTCTTT
TRBV19	.	.	TRBJ1-2	CASSPATQVWDYGYTF	TGTGCCAGTAGTCCCGCGACGCAGGTGTGGGACTATGGCTACACCTTC
TRBV28	few	.	TRBJ2-7	CASSLQGPSYEQYF	TGTGCCAGCAGTTTACAGGGGCCCTCCTACGAGCAGTACTTC
TRBV7-3	once	TRBD1	TRBJ2-1	CASSPGGINEQFF	TGTGCCAGCAGCCCAGGGGGTATTAATGAGCAGTTCTTC
TRBV18	once	.	TRBJ2-3	CASSPQSGTDTQYF	TGTGCCAGCTCACCACAAAGCGGCACAGATACGCAGTATTTT
TRBV28	few	.	TRBJ2-3	CASSFLTDTQYF	TGTGCCAGCAGTTTTCTCACAGATACGCAGTATTTT
TRBV5-5	.	.	TRBJ1-5	CASTRRGDQPQHF	TGTGCCAGCACCCGGCGGGGAGATCAGCCCCAGCATTTT
TRBV11-2	few	.	TRBJ2-5	CASSLVRGRETQYF	TGTGCCAGCAGCTTAGTCAGGGGCCGGGAGACCCAGTACTTC
TRBV9	.	.	TRBJ2-1	CASSVGVAADEQFF	TGTGCCAGCAGCGTAGGAGTAGCGGCCGATGAGCAGTTCTTC
TRBV6-6	few	.	TRBJ2-7	CASTPGVGGYEQYF	TGTGCCAGCACCCCCGGCGTGGGGGGCTACGAGCAGTACTTC
TRBV7-2	.	TRBD2	TRBJ2-3	CASSQGTSGGTDTQYF	TGTGCCAGCAGCCAAGGGACTAGCGGGGGCACAGATACGCAGTATTTT
TRBV19	.	.	TRBJ2-1	CASSIGGTYNEQFF	TGTGCCAGTAGTATAGGAGGAACTTACAATGAGCAGTTCTTC
TRBV9	.	TRBD1	TRBJ2-1	CASSIRDRGPNEQFF	TGTGCCAGCAGCATCCGGGACAGGGGCCCGAATGAGCAGTTCTTC
TRBV4-1	.	.	TRBJ1-2	CASSHHLGTPREINYGYTF	TGCGCCAGCAGCCACCATTTGGGAACACCCAGGGAAATCAACTATGGCTACACCTTC
TRBV4-1	.	.	TRBJ1-2	CASSQERWGSYGYTF	TGCGCCAGCAGCCAAGAGAGGTGGGGCTCCTATGGCTACACCTTC
TRBV7-2	.	.	TRBJ2-1	CASSLEAGYGNEQFF	TGTGCCAGCAGCTTAGAGGCAGGGTATGGCAATGAGCAGTTCTTC
TRBV7-3	.	TRBD2	TRBJ2-7	CASSLSLAGSVEQYF	TGTGCCAGCAGCTTAAGTTTAGCGGGATCAGTCGAGCAGTACTTC
TRBV7-6	.	TRBD2	TRBJ2-5	CASSLGHIAGRAGQTQYF	TGTGCCAGCAGCTTAGGTCATATAGCCGGGAGGGCCGGTCAGACCCAGTACTTC
TRBV29-1	.	.	TRBJ2-7	CSVGGRYYEQYF	TGCAGCGTTGGGGGCCGATACTACGAGCAGTACTTC